Listed here are 20 T cell receptor beta chains from one sample, sequenced in a study of shared clonotypes between healthy human individuals. Naive CD8 populations comprised CD45RO-negative cells positively selected for CCR7, excluding terminally differentiated effector memory CD45RA+ cells. Sequencing used immunoSEQ multiplex PCR; TCRdb keeps in-frame clones, though not all of them. The repertoire has about 2.1 million clones, over 85% of them found once; the top ten carry 1.5% to 2%. Material for sequencing was naive CD8+ T cells from PBMCs. These TCRs come from a man between 18 and 29 years old in good health. Some clones in this sample may be carry-over from other donors' samples.

CDR3 bases: TGTGCCAGCAGTTTATTTGGGGGGGCTTCACAGCCCCAGCATTTT. It translates to CASSLFGGASQPQHF. V is TRBV28 and J is TRBJ1-5; possible D gene TRBD1, 6 bases. Trimming took 1 base from V and 7 from J, leaving 14 bases between them. Germline V CDR1 and CDR2: MDHEN, SYDVKM. The CDR3 extends over 15 amino acids. The full variable domain, rest sourced from reference TRBV28 and TRBJ1-5, is DVKVTQSSRYLVKRTGEKVFLECVQDMDHENMFWYRQDPGLGLRLIYFSYDVKMKEKGDIPEGYSVSREKKERFSLILESASTNQTSMYLCASSLFGGASQPQHFGDGTRLSIL.

V is TRBV7-2 and J is TRBJ1-2, with D possibly TRBD1 on 6 matching bases. CDR1 is SGHTA, CDR2 FQGNSA, per germline. This CDR3 is 16 amino acids long. V lost 1 base and J lost 1, with 13 bases in between. CDR3 sequence reads: CASSLGGGLLNYGYTF. DNA for the CDR3: TGTGCCAGCAGCTTAGGAGGGGGGCTCCTTAACTATGGCTACACCTTC.

The rearrangement links TRBV27 to TRBJ1-2; a weak D match, TRBD1 (5 bases). CDR3 size: 14 residues. Per germline, CDR1 MNHEY and CDR2 SMNVEV (reference sequence). The ends were cut back, 7 bases at V and 0 bases at J, with 12 bases in the middle. CDR3 residues: CASTPRGANYGYTF. CDR3 nucleotides: TGTGCCAGCACGCCTCGGGGGGCTAACTATGGCTACACCTTC.

The chain recombines TRBV9 with TRBJ2-1; tentatively, D is TRBD2 (5 bases). Per the germline V gene, CDR1 is SGDLS and CDR2 is YYNGEE. V was clipped by 0 bases and J by 9 bases, with 22 bases between them. This CDR3 is built from 17 residues. The CDR3, as DNA: TGTGCCAGCAGCGTAGGGGCTGACCGCCCTGGGCGGGTTGAGCAGTTCTTC. It is translated as CASSVGADRPGRVEQFF.

The CDR3 bases are TGTGCCAGCAGCGCCGGGACGGATAATTCACCCCTCCACTTT. Protein sequence: CASSAGTDNSPLHF. The V and J genes are TRBV7-8 and TRBJ1-6; TRBD1 might be the D (5 bases). Trimming stripped 5 bases from V and 5 bases from J, with 10 bases between. This CDR3 comprises 14 residues. Germline V gives CDR1 SGHVS, CDR2 FQNEAQ.

This clone occurred once. The rearrangement joins TRBV9 to TRBJ2-1; D is possibly TRBD2 (5 bases). Trimming removed 4 bases at V and 7 bases at J, with 24 bases between. The CDR3 is 17 amino acids. CDR1 and CDR2 (germline): SGDLS, YYNGEE. CDR3 DNA sequence: TGTGCCAGCAGCCCCCTGGGAGCGGCCCACGTGGGGAATGAGCAGTTCTTC. It is translated as CASSPLGAAHVGNEQFF.

V and J are TRBV28 and TRBJ2-4; D gene unclear. There are 17 residues in the CDR3. Trimming took 2 bases from V and 0 from J, leaving 14 bases between them. Looked up from germline, CDR1 is MDHEN and CDR2 is SYDVKM. CDR3 bases: TGTGCCAGCAGTTTAACCTCGTCCTTCACAGCCAAAAACATTCAGTACTTC. The encoded protein is CASSLTSSFTAKNIQYF.

The rearrangement uses TRBV4-1 and TRBJ2-1, with TRBD1 matching 7 bases. The CDR3 has 14 amino acids. V dropped 1 base and J dropped 4; count of bases not matched to a gene: 1. Germline V CDR1 and CDR2: MGHRA, YSYEKL. This chain's CDR3 is CASSQGTGYNEQFF. As DNA, the CDR3 is TGCGCCAGCAGCCAAGGGACAGGATACAATGAGCAGTTCTTC.

J is TRBJ2-2 and V is TRBV18; perhaps D is TRBD1 or TRBD2 (5 bases each). Per germline, CDR1 KGHSH and CDR2 LQKENI. The CDR3 is made up of 17 amino acids. V shed 2 bases and J shed 5 bases, with 18 bases lying between them. The CDR3 loop is CASSPDSTGPGTGELFF. Written as DNA, the CDR3 is TGTGCCAGCTCACCAGATTCCACGGGGCCCGGGACCGGGGAGCTGTTTTTT.

Regarding this clone: The sample has other DNA sequences that encode this CDR3 too. The chain employs TRBV9 and TRBJ2-3, with 10 bases that match TRBD1. The CDR3 is made up of 16 amino acids. V shed 2 bases and J 3 bases; nucleotides not matched to a gene: 6. Germline assignment: CDR1 SGDLS and CDR2 YYNGEE. CDR3 sequence reads: CASSVHRDRGTDTQYF. The CDR3 bases are TGTGCCAGCAGCGTTCACCGGGACAGGGGAACAGATACGCAGTATTTT.

This chain connects TRBV28 to TRBJ1-1; D gene ambiguous. V lost 2 bases, J lost 5 bases, and 9 bases lay in between. This CDR3 spans 13 amino acids. Germline CDR1 reads MDHEN; CDR2 reads SYDVKM. The CDR3, as DNA: TGTGCCAGCAGTTTAGGGAGTTTAACTGAAGCTTTCTTT. It is translated as CASSLGSLTEAFF.

The V gene is TRBV6-5, the J gene TRBJ2-1, with D tentatively TRBD2 (6 bases). V lost 2 bases and J 8 bases, leaving 13 bases between the germline ends. Germline V lookup: CDR1 MNHEY, CDR2 SVGAGI. The CDR3 contains 14 residues. This CDR3 reads CASSYRESWYEQFF. The CDR3 nucleotides are TGTGCCAGCAGTTACCGGGAGAGTTGGTATGAGCAGTTCTTC.

The genes are TRBV7-8 and TRBJ2-1; no clear D gene. Trimming removed 2 bases at V and 9 bases at J, with 8 bases between. This CDR3 is built from 12 residues. CDR1 is SGHVS and CDR2 is FQNEAQ in the germline V gene. The CDR3: CASSLRPSEQFF. The CDR3 bases are TGTGCCAGCAGCTTACGACCCTCTGAGCAGTTCTTC.

Concerning this clone: Other DNA sequences of this sample code for an identical CDR3. The chain joins TRBV28 to TRBJ2-7; 11 nucleotides align to TRBD2. Germline CDR1 is MDHEN and CDR2 is SYDVKM. Trimming cost V 3 bases and J 3 bases; bases outside gene matches: 1. The CDR3 has 14 residues. The CDR3 DNA follows: TGTGCCAGCAGTTTCGGACTAGCGGGCTACGAGCAGTACTTC. Its protein is CASSFGLAGYEQYF.

The chain is built from TRBV19 and TRBJ1-1, with D hard to call. V lost 3 bases and J 8 bases, leaving 16 bases between the germline ends. Germline V gives CDR1 LNHDA, CDR2 SQIVND (reference sequence). CDR3 length: 14 amino acids. The CDR3 sequence: CASSIYGSTKEAFF. The DNA of the CDR3 is TGTGCCAGTAGTATTTACGGTTCAACCAAGGAAGCTTTCTTT.

This clone was observed a handful of times. The chain combines TRBV10-3 with TRBJ1-5, with a weak D call TRBD1 (6 bases). Germline V lookup: CDR1 ENHRY, CDR2 SYGVKD. V lost 0 bases to trimming and J lost 3 bases, with 15 bases between them. The CDR3 contains 17 residues. The CDR3 loop reads CAISESIIYRDNQPQHF. The CDR3 bases are TGTGCCATCAGTGAGTCGATAATTTACAGGGACAATCAGCCCCAGCATTTT.

To note about this clone: The identical CDR3 is also encoded by other nucleotide sequences in the sample. The genes are TRBV7-9 and TRBJ2-5, with 10 bases fitting TRBD2. The V and J ends lost 1 base and 4 bases, in that order; junction bases with no gene match: 3. The CDR3 runs to 15 residues. The germline gives CDR1 SEHNR, CDR2 FQNEAQ (reference sequence). The CDR3 is CASSLVAGGGETQYF. CDR3 bases: TGTGCCAGCAGCTTAGTAGCGGGAGGTGGAGAGACCCAGTACTTC.

The V gene is TRBV5-6, the J gene TRBJ2-7, with D possibly matching TRBD1 (6 bases). Trimming pared 4 bases from V and 6 bases from J, leaving 17 bases between. The CDR3 contains 14 residues. Per germline, CDR1 SGHDT and CDR2 YYEEEE. CDR3 residues: CASSPTGSIGEQYF. The CDR3, as DNA: TGTGCCAGCAGCCCAACAGGGTCGATTGGCGAGCAGTACTTC.

The chain is built from TRBV9 and TRBJ2-4; 9 positions agree with TRBD1. From germline, CDR1 is SGDLS and CDR2 YYNGEE. Trimming at V came to 4 bases and at J to 2 bases, leaving 13 bases not matched to a gene. The length of the CDR3 is 18 residues. CDR3 coding DNA: TGTGCCAGCAGCATTGACAGGGGGGGAACAGGCACCAAAAACATTCAGTACTTC. Amino acids: CASSIDRGGTGTKNIQYF.

This clone was observed a few times. The V gene is TRBV6-1, the J gene TRBJ1-1; D uncertain. CDR1 and CDR2 (germline): MNHNS, SASEGT. CDR3 size: 13 residues. V was pared by 6 bases and J by 4 bases, with 12 bases between. In nucleotides, the CDR3 is TGTGCCAGCAGGGAGATCCAGGCCACTGAAGCTTTCTTT. It translates to CASREIQATEAFF.